Each of the 30 T cell receptor beta chains below was sequenced from the same sample in a study of blood T cell repertoires in COVID-19. The table came from immunoSEQ multiplex PCR; TCRdb's copy has only in-frame clones and leaves some out. This repertoire shows 200,000 to 250,000 clones, approximately 86% found once; its top ten account for 1.4% to 1.5%. Sequenced sample: peripheral blood. The receptors come from a young man with active or convalescent COVID-19.

The chain couples TRBV10-3 to TRBJ1-6; 7 bases are shared with TRBD1. Trimming took 5 bases from V and 5 from J; bases not matched to a gene: 12. This CDR3 is 17 amino acids long. Germline-derived CDR1 and CDR2 are ENHRY and SYGVKD. The CDR3: CAISKFKGTADNSPLHF. The DNA of the CDR3 is TGTGCCATCAGTAAATTTAAGGGGACAGCTGATAATTCACCCCTCCACTTT.

The rearrangement links TRBV12-3 or TRBV12-4 to TRBJ2-7; D gene unclear. The CDR3 loop spans 13 amino acids. Deletions cut 4 bases from V and 2 bases from J, with 9 bases between. The CDR3, as DNA: TGTGCCAGCAGTTATAACGGTGCCTACGAGCAGTACTTC. Its protein product is CASSYNGAYEQYF.

The chain couples TRBV19 to TRBJ1-1, with D possibly matching TRBD1 (6 bases). Germline lookup yields CDR1 LNHDA and CDR2 SQIVND (reference sequence). Trimming shortened V by 10 bases and J by 3 bases, and 18 bases separated the two germline ends. The CDR3 has 14 amino acids. The CDR3 here is CATRGGVGDTEAFF. In nucleotides, the CDR3 is TGTGCCACCAGGGGAGGGGTCGGGGACACTGAAGCTTTCTTT.

This chain's CDR3 is CASSLSGGLNTEAFF. CDR3 bases: TGTGCCAGCAGCTTATCAGGGGGGCTTAACACTGAAGCTTTCTTT. V and J are TRBV7-2 and TRBJ1-1; 7 bases fit TRBD1. There are 15 residues in the CDR3. V lost 2 bases, J lost 2 bases, and 5 bases stayed unmatched. Per germline, CDR1 SGHTA and CDR2 FQGNSA.

This clone was seen a single time. The V gene is TRBV10-1, the J gene TRBJ2-3; tentative D call: TRBD1 (6 bases). The V end lost 4 bases, the J end lost 4 bases, and 18 bases lay between the germline ends. CDR3 length: 16 residues. Per the germline V gene, CDR1 is WNHNN and CDR2 is SYGVQD (reference sequence). The CDR3 nucleotides are TGCGCCAGCAGTGGAGGCTTCGGGCAGGGGTCAGATACGCAGTATTTT. This gives the protein CASSGGFGQGSDTQYF.

CDR3 in amino acids: CAWSVLQQQNSPLHF. Written as DNA, the CDR3 is TGTGCCTGGAGTGTACTCCAACAGCAAAATTCACCCCTCCACTTT. The chain combines TRBV30 with TRBJ1-6; D is ambiguous. The CDR3 consists of 15 residues. From germline, CDR1 is GTSNPN and CDR2 SVGIG (reference sequence). V was cut by 0 bases and J by 7 bases, with 13 bases left in between.

Concerning this clone itself: Distinct nucleotide sequences in the sample also encode this CDR3. The J gene is TRBJ1-1, the V gene TRBV5-1, with a tentative D call TRBD1 (5 bases). CDR1 is SGHRS, CDR2 YFSETQ, per germline. The CDR3 has 15 amino acids. Trimming removed 0 bases at V and 2 bases at J, with 11 bases between. In DNA form, the CDR3 reads TGCGCCAGCAGCTTGGATGGGAGGGGAAACACTGAAGCTTTCTTT. Translation: CASSLDGRGNTEAFF.

This sequence joins TRBV27 and TRBJ2-7; TRBD1 agrees at 7 bases. The CDR3 is 13 amino acids. V dropped 4 bases and J dropped 4; count of bases not matched to a gene: 4. Per the germline V gene, CDR1 is MNHEY and CDR2 is SMNVEV (reference sequence). The CDR3 DNA reads TGTGCCAGCAGTTCGACAGGGAAGTACGAGCAGTACTTC. Translated: CASSSTGKYEQYF.

The count of this clone is one. The V and J genes are TRBV28 and TRBJ1-1; D is undetermined. The CDR3 runs to 14 residues. V was pared by 1 base and J by 4 bases, with 10 bases between. The germline V gene encodes CDR1 MDHEN and CDR2 SYDVKM. The CDR3 DNA reads TGTGCCAGCAGTTTATATCAGGTGGGCACTGAAGCTTTCTTT. This sequence encodes CASSLYQVGTEAFF. The full variable domain, rest sourced from reference TRBV28 and TRBJ1-1, is DVKVTQSSRYLVKRTGEKVFLECVQDMDHENMFWYRQDPGLGLRLIYFSYDVKMKEKGDIPEGYSVSREKKERFSLILESASTNQTSMYLCASSLYQVGTEAFFGQGTRLTVV.

The CDR3 loop is CASSLSSEPYNEQFF. DNA of the CDR3: TGTGCCAGCAGCTTGTCTAGCGAACCCTACAATGAGCAGTTCTTC. The rearrangement uses TRBV5-4 and TRBJ2-1; D perhaps matches TRBD2 (6 bases). Trimming shortened V by 1 base and J by 2 bases, and 10 bases separated the two germline ends. CDR3 length: 15 residues. CDR1 is SGHNT and CDR2 is YYREEE in the germline V gene (reference sequence).

The chain is built from TRBV7-2 and TRBJ2-5, with 9 bases aligning to TRBD2. The V and J ends lost 1 base and 5 bases, in that order; junction bases with no gene match: 5. The CDR3 totals 15 residues. Germline V gene sequence: CDR1 SGHTA, CDR2 FQGNSA. CDR3 sequence: CASSLGGLAGETQYF. DNA of the CDR3: TGTGCCAGCAGCTTAGGAGGCCTAGCGGGGGAGACCCAGTACTTC.

The chain has TRBV5-4 and TRBJ2-2; D possibly corresponds to TRBD1 (5 bases). From germline, CDR1 is SGHNT and CDR2 YYREEE (reference sequence). The CDR3 covers 12 residues. Trimming took 1 base from V and 7 from J, leaving 5 bases between them. The CDR3 nucleotides read TGTGCCAGCAGCTTGCAGGGCGGGGAGCTGTTTTTT. It translates to CASSLQGGELFF. Together with reference TRBV5-4 and TRBJ2-2, the CDR3 gives the full variable domain: ETGVTQSPTHLIKTRGQQVTLRCSSQSGHNTVSWYQQALGQGPQFIFQYYREEENGRGNFPPRFSGLQFPNYSSELNVNALELDDSALYLCASSLQGGELFFGEGSRLTVL.

The rearrangement joins TRBV18 to TRBJ2-7, with D perhaps matching TRBD2 (7 bases). CDR3 length: 14 residues. Germline CDR1 and CDR2: KGHSH and LQKENI. V was trimmed by 4 bases and J by 2 bases, leaving 12 bases between them. CDR3 residues: CASSRGGGAYEQYF. Written as DNA, the CDR3 is TGTGCCAGCTCACGAGGGGGGGGTGCCTACGAGCAGTACTTC.

The chain is built from TRBV2 and TRBJ1-1, with a possible D match to TRBD1 (5 bases). The germline V gene encodes CDR1 SNHLY and CDR2 FYNNEI. Trimming shortened V by 6 bases and J by 1 base, and 9 bases separated the two germline ends. There are 13 residues in the CDR3. The CDR3 here is CASRVQGNTEAFF. In DNA form, the CDR3 reads TGTGCCAGCAGGGTTCAGGGGAACACTGAAGCTTTCTTT.

This chain uses TRBV3-1 (or the pseudogene TRBV3-2) with TRBJ1-3; a weak D match, TRBD1 (5 bases). The V gene's germline CDR1 is LGHDT and CDR2 YNNKEL (reference sequence). Between the trimmed V and J ends, which lost 4 bases and 4 bases, there was a span of 23 bases. The CDR3 totals 18 residues. The CDR3, as DNA: TGTGCCAGCAGCCTCCCGATGGTGCAGGGATCCTCCGGAAACACCATATATTTT. Its protein product is CASSLPMVQGSSGNTIYF.

CDR3 loop: CASSFWEGNYEQYF. The CDR3, as DNA: TGTGCCAGCAGCTTTTGGGAGGGCAACTACGAGCAGTACTTC. The chain joins TRBV5-5 to TRBJ2-7, with 7 positions matching TRBD2. Losses at the gene ends were 2 bases for V and 3 bases for J; bases not matched to a gene: 5. The CDR3 totals 14 residues. Germline-derived CDR1 and CDR2 are SGHKS and YYEKEE (reference sequence).

The chain carries TRBV4-2 and TRBJ2-7, with D tentatively TRBD2 (7 bases). This CDR3 contains 16 residues. V was trimmed by 1 base and J by 5 bases, leaving 18 bases between them. CDR1 and CDR2 from the germline V gene are LGHNA and YNFKEQ. CDR3: CASSQGSGGGRDEQYF. CDR3 bases: TGTGCCAGCAGCCAAGGCTCTGGCGGGGGCCGGGACGAGCAGTACTTC.

This chain's CDR3 is CASSLRTSGRAAGTDTQYF. In DNA form, the CDR3 reads TGTGCCAGCTCACTTAGGACTAGCGGGAGGGCCGCCGGCACAGATACGCAGTATTTT. The chain uses TRBV18 and TRBJ2-3; 15 bases are a match to TRBD2. Trimming cost V 4 bases and J 1 base; bases outside gene matches: 9. The length of the CDR3 is 19 residues. In germline, CDR1 is KGHSH, CDR2 LQKENI.

This clone was counted between two and nine times. The V call is TRBV19, the J call TRBJ1-1; D might be TRBD1 (5 bases). Germline lookup yields CDR1 LNHDA and CDR2 SQIVND (reference sequence). This CDR3 has 11 amino acids. The CDR3 bases are TGTGCAGCAGGGCGGAACACTGAAGCTTTCTTT. Protein product: CAAGRNTEAFF.

The V gene is TRBV7-2, the J gene TRBJ2-7, with 7 bases lining up with TRBD2. Germline V CDR1 and CDR2: SGHTA, FQGNSA. The CDR3 consists of 13 residues. J lost 4 bases, V lost 1 base, and 1 base had no gene match. CDR3 in DNA: TGTGCCAGCAGCTTAGGGACTAGATACGAGCAGTACTTC. Translation gives CASSLGTRYEQYF.

The DNA for the CDR3 is TGTGCCAGCAGGGAGACAGGACTTAGCAATCAGCCCCAGCATTTT. It is translated as CASRETGLSNQPQHF. The gene calls are TRBV6-5 and TRBJ1-5; TRBD1 might be the D (6 bases). Germline CDR1 MNHEY, CDR2 SVGAGI. CDR3 length equals 15 residues. Trimming shortened V by 6 bases and J by 0 bases, and 12 bases separated the two germline ends.

The CDR3 is CASSKRTSGRGEQFF. The CDR3 DNA follows: TGTGCCAGCAGCAAACGGACTAGCGGGAGGGGTGAGCAGTTCTTC. The chain uses TRBV7-9 and TRBJ2-1, with 15 positions matching TRBD2. The V gene end was trimmed by 5 bases and the J gene end by 9 bases; junction bases not matched to a gene: 5. CDR1 is SEHNR and CDR2 is FQNEAQ in the germline V gene (reference sequence). CDR3 size: 15 residues.

The chain combines TRBV11-2 with TRBJ1-3; 8 nucleotides align to TRBD1. J gave up 4 bases and V 5 bases, and 10 bases lay outside the gene matches. The CDR3 is made up of 16 amino acids. Germline values: CDR1 SGHAT, CDR2 FQNNGV. The CDR3 is CASSNARGPQGNTIYF. CDR3 in DNA: TGTGCCAGCAGCAATGCCAGGGGGCCGCAAGGAAACACCATATATTTT.

The chain is built from TRBV11-3 and TRBJ2-1; 12 bases line up with TRBD2. The CDR3 consists of 16 residues. V shed 4 bases and J 2 bases; nucleotides not matched to a gene: 3. Germline V gives CDR1 SGHNT, CDR2 YENEEA. CDR3 protein: CASSSGLAGAYNEQFF. The CDR3 nucleotides read TGTGCCAGCAGCTCGGGACTAGCGGGCGCCTACAATGAGCAGTTCTTC.

With regard to this clone: At the DNA level, this CDR3 is encoded by other sequences in the same sample as well. The V and J genes are TRBV19 and TRBJ1-6; D unclear. The CDR3 covers 12 residues. The ends were cut back, 4 bases at V and 7 bases at J, with 5 bases in the middle. CDR1 is LNHDA, CDR2 SQIVND, per germline (reference sequence). The CDR3 DNA reads TGTGCCAGTAGTACGGGGAATTCACCCCTCCACTTT. Translated: CASSTGNSPLHF.

This chain connects TRBV5-6 to TRBJ1-2, with unresolved D. This CDR3 is built from 15 residues. Trimming shortened V by 4 bases and J by 4 bases, and 17 bases separated the two germline ends. Per germline, CDR1 SGHDT and CDR2 YYEEEE. CDR3 DNA sequence: TGTGCCAGCAGCCGTCGGGAGGGTCCTGGCTATGGCTACACCTTC. This gives the protein CASSRREGPGYGYTF.

J is TRBJ2-5 and V is TRBV9; a possible D gene is TRBD1 (7 bases). Per the germline V gene, CDR1 is SGDLS and CDR2 is YYNGEE. Between the trimmed V and J ends, which lost 0 bases and 2 bases, there was a span of 8 bases. The CDR3 sequence is 14 residues long. Written as DNA, the CDR3 is TGTGCCAGCAGCGTAGCAGGGGGGCAAGAGACCCAGTACTTC. It translates to CASSVAGGQETQYF.

This clone has only one observation. V gene TRBV18 combines with J gene TRBJ1-2, with D unclear. V was shortened by 4 bases and J by 6 bases, with 18 bases between the two germline ends. There are 15 residues in the CDR3. Per the germline V gene, CDR1 is KGHSH and CDR2 is LQKENI. The CDR3 is CASSLNVGRQDGYTF. The CDR3 DNA sequence: TGTGCCAGCTCACTGAATGTCGGCCGCCAGGATGGCTACACCTTC.

J is TRBJ2-3 and V is TRBV21-1; whether TRBD1, the table's D call, matches the DNA was not checked. TRBV21-1 is deemed a pseudogene. The CDR3 consists of 14 residues. CDR3 DNA: TGTGCCACGTTTCTGGGACAGGGGGCAGATACGCAGTATTTT. Residues: CATFLGQGADTQYF.

The rearrangement links TRBV6-4 to TRBJ2-2; no definite D call. From germline, CDR1 is MRHNA and CDR2 SNTAGT. This CDR3 is built from 16 residues. V dropped 3 bases and J dropped 5 bases, with 16 bases sitting between them. CDR3 loop: CASSDAAQLPTGELFF. CDR3 bases: TGTGCCAGCAGTGATGCCGCACAGCTCCCGACCGGGGAGCTGTTTTTT.